The 5 T cell receptor beta chains listed next were all sequenced from one sample in a study of T cell changes during pregnancy in multiple sclerosis. The protocol was immunoSEQ multiplex PCR, while the TCRdb copy is restricted to in-frame clones and leaves out a portion. This sample has 48,000 or so clones, with approximately 92% found just once. This specimen consisted of CD4+ T cells from peripheral blood mononuclear cells, obtained in the second trimester of pregnancy. The receptors come from a female donor in good health, enrolled as a control in a pregnancy study.

The genes are TRBV15 and TRBJ2-1, with D possibly TRBD2 on 5 matching bases. V lost 5 bases, J lost 0 bases, and 8 bases lay in between. CDR3 length: 14 residues. Germline V gene data show CDR1 as LNHNV and CDR2 as YYDKDF (reference sequence). Here the CDR3 DNA reads TGTGCCACCAGCGGACGGGGCTCCTACAATGAGCAGTTCTTC. It translates to CATSGRGSYNEQFF.

The CDR3 spells CASSPDRATTTNEKLFF. Written as DNA, the CDR3 is TGTGCCAGCAGTCCAGACAGGGCCACCACAACTAATGAAAAACTGTTTTTT. The chain links TRBV27 to TRBJ1-4; 7 nucleotides align to TRBD1. Germline CDR1 and CDR2: MNHEY and SMNVEV (reference sequence). This CDR3 region has 17 residues. The junction had 9 bases not matched to a gene; V was cut back by 5 bases and J by 0 bases.

V and J are TRBV2 and TRBJ2-7, with 7 bases fitting TRBD1. The V gene's germline CDR1 is SNHLY and CDR2 FYNNEI. V lost 0 bases to trimming and J lost 2 bases; unmatched junction nucleotides: 7. The CDR3 runs to 16 residues. The CDR3 is CASSEAGAGGPYEQYF. The CDR3 region has the DNA TGTGCCAGCAGTGAAGCTGGGGCAGGGGGACCCTACGAGCAGTACTTC.

The V call is TRBV19, the J call TRBJ2-7; 12 nucleotides match TRBD2. The V segment lost 6 bases and the J segment 7 bases; nucleotides outside the gene matches: 13. The CDR3 has 16 amino acids. CDR1 LNHDA and CDR2 SQIVND come from the germline V gene (reference sequence). The CDR3 bases are TGTGCCAGTAGCACCCTCCGGACTAGCGGGATGGGTGAGCAGTACTTC. This codes for CASSTLRTSGMGEQYF. Drawing the rest from reference TRBV19 and TRBJ2-7, the complete variable domain is DGGITQSPKYLFRKEGQNVTLSCEQNLNHDAMYWYRQDPGQGLRLIYYSQIVNDFQKGDIAEGYSVSREKKESFPLTVTSAQKNPTAFYLCASSTLRTSGMGEQYFGPGTRLTVT.

The chain recombines TRBV5-3 with TRBJ2-5; D is undetermined. TRBV5-3 carries the ORF label, with uncertain function. The V end was cut by 0 bases, the J end by 5 bases, with 8 bases between. The CDR3 is 13 residues long. The CDR3 coding sequence is TGTGCCAGAAGCTTGGATAGTCATGAGACCCAGTACTTC. Translation: CARSLDSHETQYF.